This T cell receptor beta chain was captured in a study of identical twins. Overall study results and limits: Conclusions relied on cross-sectional statistical analysis, not following the same donors.

The CDR3 has 13 amino acids. Per the germline V gene, CDR1 is SGHRS and CDR2 is YFSETQ. J lost 5 bases, V lost 6 bases, and 7 bases had no gene match. This clonotype has more than one count but fewer than ten. Its antigen is as yet unknown. TCRdb re-called the 5' RACE reads with MiXCR, one entry per CDR3 protein. In the table there are hundreds of thousands of distinct CDR3 sequences, roughly 18% of which are singletons. These data also formed part of another study, on T cells expressing NK-cell markers. That paper adds: With respect to HCMV, seven of the eight sequenced donors were seropositive, and one was seronegative.

This TCR came from a woman between 18 and 29 years old in good health. The chain is built from TRBV5-1 and TRBJ2-7; 8 positions match TRBD2. Sequencing used PBMCs. The CDR3 loop reads CASKAGAVHEQYF. CDR3 nucleotide sequence: TGCGCCAGCAAAGCGGGAGCGGTCCACGAGCAGTACTTC.